This T cell receptor beta chain is from a study of memory CD4+ T cells and cytomegalovirus serostatus. Study-wide context: Of the healthy Belgian adults, several were CMV seropositive and around 22 seronegative.

Profiling relied on immunoSEQ multiplex PCR, and the TCRdb table lists in-frame clones only, not all of them. The profile shows over 65,000 clones, more than 75% of them singletons. On this clone itself: The antigen remains unidentified. Other nucleotide sequences from this sample produce the same CDR3.

The study's findings and limits: Each of 65 to 70 CMV-associated TCRbeta sequences occurred in one to five individuals. A US-trained random forest predicted CMV serostatus with median AUC 0.91.

The sort gate was single viable CD3+CD4+CD8-CD45RO+ cells for memory CD4+ T cells. This TCR was sampled from an adult in good health and CMV-seropositive. The sample taken for sequencing was memory CD4+ T cells from blood.

The CDR3: CASSLNRGYNEQFF. The CDR3 DNA reads TGTGCCAGCAGCCTCAACCGAGGGTACAATGAGCAGTTCTTC. This chain links TRBV27 with TRBJ2-1; D possibly corresponds to TRBD2 (5 bases). Trimming took 6 bases from V and 4 from J, leaving 13 bases between them. The CDR3 consists of 14 residues. The germline gives CDR1 MNHEY, CDR2 SMNVEV (reference sequence).